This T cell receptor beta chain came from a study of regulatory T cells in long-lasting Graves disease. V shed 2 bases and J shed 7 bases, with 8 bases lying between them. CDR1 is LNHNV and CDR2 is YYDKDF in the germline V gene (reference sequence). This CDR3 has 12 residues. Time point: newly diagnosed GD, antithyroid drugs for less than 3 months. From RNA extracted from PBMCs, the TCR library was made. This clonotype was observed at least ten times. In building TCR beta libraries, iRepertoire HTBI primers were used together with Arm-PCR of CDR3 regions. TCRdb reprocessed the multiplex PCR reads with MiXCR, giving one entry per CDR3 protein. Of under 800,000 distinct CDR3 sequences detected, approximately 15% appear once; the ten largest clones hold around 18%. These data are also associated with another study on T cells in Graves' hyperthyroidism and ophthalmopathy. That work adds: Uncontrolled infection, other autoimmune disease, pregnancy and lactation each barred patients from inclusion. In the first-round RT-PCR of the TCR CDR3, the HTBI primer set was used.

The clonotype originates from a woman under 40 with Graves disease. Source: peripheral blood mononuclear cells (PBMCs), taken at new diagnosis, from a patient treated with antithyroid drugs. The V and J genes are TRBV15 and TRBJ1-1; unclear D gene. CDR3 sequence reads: CATSRISGEAFF. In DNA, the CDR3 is TGTGCCACCAGCAGAATCAGTGGTGAAGCTTTCTTT.